Shown below are 2 T cell receptor beta chains from a single sample sequenced in a study of T cell responses to AZD1222 COVID-19 vaccine. The table came from immunoSEQ multiplex PCR; TCRdb's copy has only in-frame clones and leaves some out. This repertoire shows 130,000 or so clones, 85% to 95% found once; its top ten account for over 0.85%. The sample consisted of peripheral blood, taken on day 0 of MenACWY control vaccination. The receptors stem from an adult in good health.

The rearrangement uses TRBV28 and TRBJ1-5; D is perhaps TRBD1 (6 bases). The germline CDR1 and CDR2 sequences are MDHEN and SYDVKM. The CDR3 is made up of 16 amino acids. Trimming removed 6 bases at V and 4 bases at J, with 19 bases between. CDR3 DNA sequence: TGTGCCAGCAGCCCCCCACAGGGAAGGAGAAATCAGCCCCAGCATTTT. Residues: CASSPPQGRRNQPQHF.

The rearrangement joins TRBV28 to TRBJ1-5; 8 nucleotides line up with TRBD1. CDR1 is MDHEN, CDR2 SYDVKM, per germline. Trimming at V came to 3 bases and at J to 7 bases, leaving 5 bases not matched to a gene. The CDR3 runs 14 residues. CDR3 loop: CASSFRTGWQPQHF. CDR3 DNA sequence: TGTGCCAGCAGTTTCCGGACAGGGTGGCAGCCCCAGCATTTT.